This T cell receptor (beta chain) was recovered during a study of CD8 T cells in ankylosing spondylitis. Regarding the study as a whole: Typical of ankylosing spondylitis blood, it appeared, was a TCR beta motif of roughly eight highly homologous variants.

TCRdb re-called the 5' RACE reads with MiXCR, one entry per CDR3 protein. This sample carries about 800,000 distinct CDR3 sequences, about 10% of them seen once, and the ten largest clones take about 0.5%. This clonotype was counted between two and nine times. The target antigen is unknown. There are 16 residues in the CDR3. With 0 bases removed from V and 0 bases from J, the gap between germline ends came to 12 bases. Germline loops: CDR1 LGHNA, CDR2 YNFKEQ. Sequencing was carried out using blood, either unsorted or a sorted T cell fraction (not recorded which). V gene TRBV4-2 combines with J gene TRBJ2-7, with D unclear. This sequence was found in a male donor with ankylosing spondylitis. CDR3 in DNA: TGTGCCAGCAGCCAAGAGAGGATAGGAGACTCCTACGAGCAGTACTTC. Translating gives CASSQERIGDSYEQYF.